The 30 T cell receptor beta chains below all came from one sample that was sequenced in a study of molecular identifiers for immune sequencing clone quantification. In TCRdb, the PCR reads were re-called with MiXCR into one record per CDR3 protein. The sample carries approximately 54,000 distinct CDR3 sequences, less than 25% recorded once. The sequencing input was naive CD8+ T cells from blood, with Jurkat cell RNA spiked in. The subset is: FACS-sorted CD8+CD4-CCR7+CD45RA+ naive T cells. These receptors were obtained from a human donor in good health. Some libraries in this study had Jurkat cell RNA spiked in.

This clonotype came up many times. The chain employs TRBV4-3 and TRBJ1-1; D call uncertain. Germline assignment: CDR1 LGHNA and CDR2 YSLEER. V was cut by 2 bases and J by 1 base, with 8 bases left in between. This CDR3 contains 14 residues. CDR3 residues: CASSQRGGNTEAFF. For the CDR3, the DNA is TGCGCCAGCAGCCAACGAGGCGGGAACACTGAAGCTTTCTTT.

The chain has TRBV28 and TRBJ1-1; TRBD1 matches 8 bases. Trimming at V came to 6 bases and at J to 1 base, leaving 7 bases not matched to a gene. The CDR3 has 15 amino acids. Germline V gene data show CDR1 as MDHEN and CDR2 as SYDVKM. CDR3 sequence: CASSPLGQENTEAFF. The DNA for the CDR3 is TGTGCCAGCAGCCCCTTGGGACAGGAGAACACTGAAGCTTTCTTT.

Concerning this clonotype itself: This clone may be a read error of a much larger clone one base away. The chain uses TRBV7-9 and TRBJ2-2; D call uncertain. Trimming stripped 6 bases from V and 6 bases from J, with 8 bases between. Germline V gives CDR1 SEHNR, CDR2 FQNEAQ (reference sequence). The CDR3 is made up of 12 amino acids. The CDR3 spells CASRMYPGELFF. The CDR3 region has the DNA TGTGCCAGCAGGATGTACCCCGGGGAGCTGTTTTTT.

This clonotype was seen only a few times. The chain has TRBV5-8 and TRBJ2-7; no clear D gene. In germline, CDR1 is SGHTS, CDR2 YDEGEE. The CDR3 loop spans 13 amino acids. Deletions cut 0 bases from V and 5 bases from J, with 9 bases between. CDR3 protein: CASSLGVGDEQYF. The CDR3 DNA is TGTGCCAGCAGCTTGGGGGTCGGAGACGAGCAGTACTTC. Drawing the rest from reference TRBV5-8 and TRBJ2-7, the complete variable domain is EAGVTQSPTHLIKTRGQQATLRCSPISGHTSVYWYQQALGLGLQFLLWYDEGEERNRGNFPPRFSGRQFPNYSSELNVNALELEDSALYLCASSLGVGDEQYFGPGTRLTVT.

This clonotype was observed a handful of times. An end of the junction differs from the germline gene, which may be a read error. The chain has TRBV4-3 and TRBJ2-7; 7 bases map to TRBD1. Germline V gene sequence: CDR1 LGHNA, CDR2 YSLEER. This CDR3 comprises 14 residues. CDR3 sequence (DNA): TGCGCCAGCAGCCAAGCTCCCAGGGGGTACGAGCGGTACTTC. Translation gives CASSQAPRGYERYF.

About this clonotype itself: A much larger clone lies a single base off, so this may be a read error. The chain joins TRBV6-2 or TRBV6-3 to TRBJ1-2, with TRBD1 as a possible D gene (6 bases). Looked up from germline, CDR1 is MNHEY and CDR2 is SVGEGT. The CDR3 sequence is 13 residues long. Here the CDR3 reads CASSYSTGSGYAF. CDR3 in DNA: TGTGCCAGCAGTTACTCAACAGGGTCTGGCTACGCCTTC.

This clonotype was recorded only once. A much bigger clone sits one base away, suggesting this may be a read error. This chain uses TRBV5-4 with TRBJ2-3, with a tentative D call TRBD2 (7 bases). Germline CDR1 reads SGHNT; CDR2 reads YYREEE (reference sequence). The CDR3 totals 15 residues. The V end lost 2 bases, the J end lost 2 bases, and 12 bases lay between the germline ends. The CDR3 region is CASSLEGGLTDTQYF. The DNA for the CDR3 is TGTGCCAGCAGCTTAGAGGGGGGGCTCACAGATACGCAGTATTTT.

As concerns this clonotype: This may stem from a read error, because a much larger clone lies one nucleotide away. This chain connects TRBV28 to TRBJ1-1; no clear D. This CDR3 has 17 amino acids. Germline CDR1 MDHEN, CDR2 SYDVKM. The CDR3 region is CASSIRPLKGMNTEALF. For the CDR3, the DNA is TGTGCCAGCAGTATACGGCCCCTAAAGGGCATGAACACTGAAGCTCTCTTT.

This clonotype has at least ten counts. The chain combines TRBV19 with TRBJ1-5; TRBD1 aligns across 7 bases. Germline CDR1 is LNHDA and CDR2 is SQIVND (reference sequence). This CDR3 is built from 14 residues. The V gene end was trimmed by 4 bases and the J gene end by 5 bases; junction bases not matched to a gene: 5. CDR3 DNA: TGTGCCAGTAGTAAACAGGGGTTGGATCAGCCCCAGCATTTT. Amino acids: CASSKQGLDQPQHF.

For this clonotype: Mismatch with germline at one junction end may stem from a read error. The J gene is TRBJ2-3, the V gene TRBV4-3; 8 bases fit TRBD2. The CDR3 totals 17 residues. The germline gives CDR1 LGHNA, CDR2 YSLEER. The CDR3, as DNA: TGCGCCAGCCGCCAAGATCCCGGCGGGAGGCCCACAGATACGCAGTATTTT. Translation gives CASRQDPGGRPTDTQYF.

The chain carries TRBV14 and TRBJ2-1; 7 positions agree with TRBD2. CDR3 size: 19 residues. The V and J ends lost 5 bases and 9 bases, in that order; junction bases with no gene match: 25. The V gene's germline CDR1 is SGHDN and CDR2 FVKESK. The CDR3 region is CASSAPGTIGSLNDGEQFF. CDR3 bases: TGTGCCAGCAGCGCTCCCGGGACTATCGGGAGCTTAAACGACGGTGAGCAGTTCTTC. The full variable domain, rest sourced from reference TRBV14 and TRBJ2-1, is EAGVTQFPSHSVIEKGQTVTLRCDPISGHDNLYWYRRVMGKEIKFLLHFVKESKQDESGMPNNRFLAERTGGTYSTLKVQPAELEDSGVYFCASSAPGTIGSLNDGEQFFGPGTRLTVL.

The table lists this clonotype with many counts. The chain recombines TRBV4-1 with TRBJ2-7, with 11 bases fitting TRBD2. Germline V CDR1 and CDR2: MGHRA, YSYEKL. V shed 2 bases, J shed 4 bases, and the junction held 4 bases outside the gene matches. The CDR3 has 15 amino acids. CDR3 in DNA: TGCGCCAGCAGCCAACTAGCGGGGGGAAAATACGAGCAGTACTTC. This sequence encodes CASSQLAGGKYEQYF.

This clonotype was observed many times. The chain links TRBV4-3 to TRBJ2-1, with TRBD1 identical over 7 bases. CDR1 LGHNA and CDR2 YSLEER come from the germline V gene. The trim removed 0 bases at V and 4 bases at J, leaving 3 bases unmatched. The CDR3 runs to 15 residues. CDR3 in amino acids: CASSQDLGQYNEQFF. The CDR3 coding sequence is TGCGCCAGCAGCCAAGATCTGGGACAGTACAATGAGCAGTTCTTC.

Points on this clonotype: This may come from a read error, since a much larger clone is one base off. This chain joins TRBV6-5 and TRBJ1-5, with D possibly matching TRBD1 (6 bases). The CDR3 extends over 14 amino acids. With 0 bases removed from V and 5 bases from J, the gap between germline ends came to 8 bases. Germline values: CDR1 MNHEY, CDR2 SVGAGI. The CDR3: CASSYSTGHQPQHF. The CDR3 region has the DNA TGTGCCAGCAGTTACTCGACAGGACATCAGCCCCAGCATTTT.

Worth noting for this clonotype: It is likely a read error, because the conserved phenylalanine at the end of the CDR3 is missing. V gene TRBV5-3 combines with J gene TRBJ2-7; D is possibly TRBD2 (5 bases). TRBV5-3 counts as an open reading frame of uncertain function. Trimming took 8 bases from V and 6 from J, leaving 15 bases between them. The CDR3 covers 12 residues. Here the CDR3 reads CASTTGGGEQYL. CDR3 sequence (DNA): TGTGCCAGCACTACCGGAGGCGGCGAGCAGTACCTC.

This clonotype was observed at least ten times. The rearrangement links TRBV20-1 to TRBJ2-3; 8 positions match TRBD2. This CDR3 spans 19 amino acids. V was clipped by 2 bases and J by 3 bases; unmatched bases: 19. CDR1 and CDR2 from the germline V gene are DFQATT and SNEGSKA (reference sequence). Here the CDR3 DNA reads TGCAGTGCTAGAATTACCCTAACCTCGGGGGGGCTGGGTACAGATACGCAGTATTTT. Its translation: CSARITLTSGGLGTDTQYF.

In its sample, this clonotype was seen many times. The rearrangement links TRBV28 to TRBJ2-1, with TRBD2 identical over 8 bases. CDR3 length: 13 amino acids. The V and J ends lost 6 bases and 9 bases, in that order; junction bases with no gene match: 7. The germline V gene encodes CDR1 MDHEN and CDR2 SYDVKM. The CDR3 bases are TGTGCCAGCAGCCCCCCAGCGGGAGTTGAGCAGTTCTTC. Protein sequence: CASSPPAGVEQFF.

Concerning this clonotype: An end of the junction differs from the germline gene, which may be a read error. CDR3 bases: TGCGCCAGCAGCCCCCAGATAATTCCCTACAAGCAGTACTTC. Protein sequence: CASSPQIIPYKQYF. V is TRBV5-1 and J is TRBJ2-7; unclear D gene. CDR3 size: 14 residues. The germline gives CDR1 SGHRS, CDR2 YFSETQ.

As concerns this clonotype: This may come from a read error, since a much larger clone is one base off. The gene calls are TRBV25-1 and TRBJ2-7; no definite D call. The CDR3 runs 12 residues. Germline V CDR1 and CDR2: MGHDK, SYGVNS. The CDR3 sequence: CTSSDNTYEQYF. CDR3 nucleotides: TGTACCAGCAGTGACAACACCTACGAGCAGTACTTC.

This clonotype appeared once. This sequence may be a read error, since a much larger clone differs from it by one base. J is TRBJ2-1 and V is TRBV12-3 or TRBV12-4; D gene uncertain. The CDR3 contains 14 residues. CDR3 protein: CASSLALPHNAQFF. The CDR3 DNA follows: TGTGCCAGCAGTTTAGCGCTACCGCACAATGCGCAGTTCTTC.

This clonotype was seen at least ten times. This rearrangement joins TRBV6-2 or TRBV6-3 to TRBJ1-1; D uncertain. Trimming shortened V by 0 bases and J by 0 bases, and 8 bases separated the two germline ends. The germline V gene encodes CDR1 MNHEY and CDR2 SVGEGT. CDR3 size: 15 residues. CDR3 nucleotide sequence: TGTGCCAGCAGTTACTCTGTGGGCCTGAACACTGAAGCTTTCTTT. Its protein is CASSYSVGLNTEAFF.

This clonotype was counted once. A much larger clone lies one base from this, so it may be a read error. The CDR3 DNA reads as TGTGCCAGCAGCCTTGGAGGTAGGTCTGAAGCTTTCTTT. Translating it yields CASSLGGRSEAFF. This rearrangement joins TRBV13 to TRBJ1-1, with no clear D. Per the germline V gene, CDR1 is PRHDT and CDR2 is FYEKMQ (reference sequence). The V and J ends lost 5 bases and 6 bases respectively, with 13 bases between them. CDR3 length equals 13 residues.

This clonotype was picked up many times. Here the CDR3 reads CASSAQTSGSQETQYF. The CDR3, as DNA: TGTGCCAGCAGTGCTCAGACTAGCGGGAGCCAAGAGACCCAGTACTTC. The chain uses TRBV2 and TRBJ2-5; 12 bases fit TRBD2. The length of the CDR3 is 16 residues. V was pared by 4 bases and J by 1 base, with 4 bases of the junction left unmatched. Germline CDR1 is SNHLY and CDR2 is FYNNEI.

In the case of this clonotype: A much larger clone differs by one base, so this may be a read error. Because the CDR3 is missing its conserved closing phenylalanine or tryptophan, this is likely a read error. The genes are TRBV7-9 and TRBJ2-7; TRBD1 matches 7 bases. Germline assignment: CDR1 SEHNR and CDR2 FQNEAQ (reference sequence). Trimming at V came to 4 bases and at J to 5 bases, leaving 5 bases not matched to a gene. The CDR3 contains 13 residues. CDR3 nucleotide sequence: TGTGCCAGCAGCTCGACAGGGTCCGACGAGCAGTACTCC. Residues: CASSSTGSDEQYS.

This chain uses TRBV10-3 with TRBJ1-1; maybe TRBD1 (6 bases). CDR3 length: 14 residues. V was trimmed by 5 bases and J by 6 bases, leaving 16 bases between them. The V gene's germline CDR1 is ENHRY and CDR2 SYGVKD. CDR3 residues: CAISLEGGSAEAFF. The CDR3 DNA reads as TGTGCCATCAGTCTCGAGGGGGGCTCCGCTGAAGCTTTCTTT.

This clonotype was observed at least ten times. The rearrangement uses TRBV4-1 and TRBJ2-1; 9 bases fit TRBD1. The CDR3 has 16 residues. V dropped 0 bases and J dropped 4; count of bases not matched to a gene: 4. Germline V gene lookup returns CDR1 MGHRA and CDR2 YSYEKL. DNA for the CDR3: TGCGCCAGCAGCCAAGATGGGACAGGGAGATACAATGAGCAGTTCTTC. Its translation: CASSQDGTGRYNEQFF.

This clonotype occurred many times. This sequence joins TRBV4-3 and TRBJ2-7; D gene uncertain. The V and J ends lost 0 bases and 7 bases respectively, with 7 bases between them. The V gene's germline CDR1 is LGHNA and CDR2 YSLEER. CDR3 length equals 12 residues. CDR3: CASSQDWGEQYF. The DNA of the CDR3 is TGCGCCAGCAGCCAAGATTGGGGAGAGCAGTACTTC.

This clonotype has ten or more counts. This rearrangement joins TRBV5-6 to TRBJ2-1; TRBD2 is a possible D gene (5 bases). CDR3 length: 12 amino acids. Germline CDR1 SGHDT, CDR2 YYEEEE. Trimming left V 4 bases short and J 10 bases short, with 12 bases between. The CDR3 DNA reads TGTGCCAGCAGCGCTCTAGCTCGGGAGCAGTTCTTC. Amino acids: CASSALAREQFF.

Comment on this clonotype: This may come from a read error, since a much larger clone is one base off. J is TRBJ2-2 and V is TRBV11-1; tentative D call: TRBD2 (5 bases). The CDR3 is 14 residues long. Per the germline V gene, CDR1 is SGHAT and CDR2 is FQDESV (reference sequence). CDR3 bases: TGTGCCAGCAGCTTGGCTCTGAACACCGGGGAGCCGTTTTTT. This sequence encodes CASSLALNTGEPFF. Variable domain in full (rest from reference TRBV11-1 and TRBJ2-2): EAEVAQSPRYKITEKSQAVAFWCDPISGHATLYWYRQILGQGPELLVQFQDESVVDDSQLPKDRFSAERLKGVDSTLKIQPAELGDSAMYLCASSLALNTGEPFFGEGSRLTVL.

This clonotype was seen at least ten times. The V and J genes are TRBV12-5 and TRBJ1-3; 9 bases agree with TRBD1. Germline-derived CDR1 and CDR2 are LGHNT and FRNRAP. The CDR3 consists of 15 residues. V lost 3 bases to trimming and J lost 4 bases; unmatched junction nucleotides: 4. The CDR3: CASGFGTGYGNTIYF. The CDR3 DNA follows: TGTGCTAGTGGTTTTGGGACAGGGTACGGAAACACCATATATTTT.